One and the same sample provided the 6 T cell receptor beta chains below, sequenced in a study of blood T cell repertoires in COVID-19 (dated by TCRdb to 2019 to 2021). Library preparation used the immunoSEQ multiplex PCR assay. The immuneACCESS repertoire file appears here via TCRdb, limited to in-frame rearrangements. These files lack a portion of the clones; in checked studies, under half of the deficit traces to unresolved V genes, and the cause of the others is not known. The sample includes some 230,000 clones, with less than 90% observed a single time. Clones ranked in the top ten supply approximately 5.1% of the sample. The sample taken for sequencing was peripheral blood. The receptors shown here come from a woman aged 55-75 years who had recovered from COVID-19.

The rearrangement uses TRBV2 and TRBJ2-1; D not certain. The CDR3 spans 13 residues. The germline CDR1 and CDR2 sequences are SNHLY and FYNNEI. V was pared by 7 bases and J by 6 bases, with 13 bases between. CDR3 loop: CASNGFLGNEQFF. The CDR3 DNA sequence: TGTGCCAGCAACGGGTTTCTTGGCAATGAGCAGTTCTTC.

The chain recombines TRBV4-1 with TRBJ1-2; tentatively, D is TRBD1 (5 bases). The germline V and J ends were trimmed by 3 bases and 7 bases, with 12 bases remaining between them. The CDR3 is 13 amino acids. CDR1 is MGHRA and CDR2 is YSYEKL in the germline V gene. The CDR3 loop is CASSQGGLLGYTF. As DNA, the CDR3 is TGCGCCAGCAGCCAGGGGGGTCTTCTTGGCTACACCTTC.

The V call is TRBV5-6, the J call TRBJ2-6; D unresolved. V was pared by 1 base and J by 2 bases, with 4 bases between. The length of the CDR3 is 14 residues. Germline assignment: CDR1 SGHDT and CDR2 YYEEEE. For the CDR3, the DNA is TGTGCCAGCAGCTTGTTAGCTGGGGCCAACGTCCTGACTTTC. Protein product: CASSLLAGANVLTF.

This clone occurred many times. This chain connects TRBV5-4 to TRBJ1-3; D unclear. This CDR3 comprises 16 residues. CDR1 is SGHNT, CDR2 YYREEE, per germline (reference sequence). Trimming took off 5 bases at V and 2 bases at J, with 17 bases between the two ends. CDR3 in amino acids: CASSPGRERAGNTIYF. CDR3 DNA: TGTGCCAGCAGTCCGGGCCGTGAGAGGGCTGGAAACACCATATATTTT.

This clone was observed a few times. J is TRBJ2-5 and V is TRBV5-5; D may be TRBD2 (6 bases). The germline gives CDR1 SGHKS, CDR2 YYEKEE (reference sequence). The CDR3 is 15 amino acids. V was trimmed by 0 bases and J by 5 bases, leaving 14 bases between them. As DNA, the CDR3 is TGTGCCAGCAGCTTGGAAGGGACTCCAGGGGAGACCCAGTACTTC. Translated: CASSLEGTPGETQYF. Looking up the rest from reference TRBV5-5 and TRBJ2-5 gives the full variable domain: DAGVTQSPTHLIKTRGQQVTLRCSPISGHKSVSWYQQVLGQGPQFIFQYYEKEERGRGNFPDRFSARQFPNYSSELNVNALLLGDSALYLCASSLEGTPGETQYFGPGTRLLVL.

The V gene is TRBV29-1, the J gene TRBJ2-1; TRBD1 matches 7 bases. Trimming removed 5 bases from V and 0 bases from J; junction bases left unmatched: 7. Germline assignment: CDR1 SQVTM and CDR2 ANQGSEA. CDR3 length equals 15 residues. The CDR3: CSVTTGDNSYNEQFF. CDR3 DNA: TGCAGCGTTACCACAGGGGACAACTCCTACAATGAGCAGTTCTTC.